This entry features one T cell receptor (beta chain) sequence. There is no known antigen for this receptor. Qualities for individual bases were not recorded, and no much larger clone is one base off. The data belong to a study of blood T cell repertoires in COVID-19 (dated by TCRdb to the early 2020s). Regarding the research as a whole: The collaborator samples originated in the United States, Italy and Spain and spanned the acute and convalescent phases of COVID-19. Samples were obtained from the ongoing ImmuneRACE study (first 160 participants) and from 1,254 subjects provided by 6 global collaborators. Subjects who had been exposed to COVID-19, were actively infected with it, or had recovered from it provided the deeply sampled blood TCRbeta repertoires that made up the dataset. HLA class I and class II types, where available, came from metadata supplied by the sample provider rather than from assay-based typing. The sample metadata nearly always contained a de-identified subject ID, COVID-19 status, age in years and sex. The repertoires were released in a freely available public database intended as a resource for research on the immune response to SARS-CoV-2. The prospective study material was composed of cDNA or gDNA derived from T cells, B-cell-depleted T cells, or PBMCs. What the research found in general, with its limitations: The amount of clinical and demographic metadata varied by source and participant and was provided uncurated.

Measured from the cysteine to the phenylalanine, the CDR3 is 16 residues long. This entry keeps only the CDR3 DNA: 48 bases, framed from base 1. V drops 7 bases and J drops 4 bases, leaving 22 bases in between. The germline V gene supplies CDR1 SGHAT and CDR2 FQNNGV. Collaborating institutions collected whole blood in K2EDTA tubes following their own protocols. For TCRbeta analysis, collaborators shipped samples as frozen whole blood, isolated PBMCs, or DNA extracted from either of those sample types. TCRbeta CDR3 regions were amplified from genomic DNA by means of the immunoSEQ Assay, a bias-controlled multiplex PCR. The paper's processing steps were these. Within the assay, amplification of reference gene primers was used to estimate how many nucleated cells each sample contained. To quantify the absolute abundance of each unique TCRbeta CDR3 rearrangement, sequence reads were collapsed and filtered. Productive Simpson clonality was computed per sample as the square root of Simpson's diversity index over productive rearrangements. TCRdb obtained this table from immuneACCESS and retained in-frame rearrangements with V and J assigned. These tables miss some clones; where compared with another copy, unresolved V genes account for less than half of the shortfall, and the remainder is unexplained. Clonal size and the V and J genes are those of that table, whereas D and trimming came from the DNA. For this sample there are about 200,000 clones; roughly 80% appear just once. Clones ranked in the top ten supply around 21% of the sample.

This sequence uses TRBV11-2 and TRBJ1-1; the D segment could be TRBD1, given 5 matching bases. This receptor was obtained from a human donor in a cohort sampled during active COVID-19. Sequencing was carried out using peripheral blood. The DNA sequence reads TGTGCCAGCACCTCCCAGGGTGGAGGGTTAAGCACTGAAGCTTTCTTT. It encodes CASTSQGGGLSTEAFF.